This T cell receptor (beta chain) was captured by sequencing in a study of shared clonotypes between healthy human individuals. Study results and caveats: Sampling used blood alone; tissue repertoires probably differ.

Clones were sequenced by immunoSEQ multiplex PCR, and TCRdb holds only the in-frame ones, with some missing. In the table there are more than 2,000,000 clones, 85% to 95% of which are singletons. CDR1 is SEHNR, CDR2 FQNEAQ, per germline (reference sequence). This CDR3 spans 14 amino acids. Trimming removed 5 bases from V and 4 bases from J, with 12 bases in between. There were no recent acute infections or vaccinations among the donors, who were healthy HIV-negative adults. Concerning this clone itself: Its antigen is as yet unknown.

The receptor was isolated from a young man in good health. Some clones in this sample may be carry-over from other donors' samples. This chain links TRBV7-9 with TRBJ2-1; D remains ambiguous. The sequenced material came from naive CD4+ T cells from PBMCs. The subset was: CD45RA+ positively selected. CDR3: CASSSLGSYNEQFF. The CDR3 DNA sequence: TGTGCCAGCAGCAGCTTAGGTTCGTACAATGAGCAGTTCTTC.